The 28 T cell receptor beta chains presented below share a single source sample, sequenced in a study of regulatory T cells in long-lasting Graves disease. CDR3-region Arm-PCR and iRepertoire HTBI primers produced the TCR beta libraries. From the multiplex PCR reads, TCRdb called clonotypes with MiXCR, one entry per CDR3 protein. The sample has under 450,000 distinct CDR3 sequences, 15% to 20% seen once. Time point: newly diagnosed GD, antithyroid drugs for less than 3 months. The TCR library was made from RNA that had been extracted from PBMCs in TRIzol. The same specimen was also included in a second study, on T cells in Graves' hyperthyroidism and ophthalmopathy.

The input for sequencing was peripheral blood mononuclear cells (PBMCs), taken at new diagnosis, from a patient treated with antithyroid drugs. The source is a woman aged 18-30 years with Graves disease.

This clonotype was detected ten times or more. J is TRBJ1-1 and V is TRBV20-1; 7 nucleotides align to TRBD1. Germline V gene lookup returns CDR1 DFQATT and CDR2 SNEGSKA (reference sequence). With 6 bases clipped from V and 0 bases from J, the junction kept 13 bases outside the gene matches. The CDR3 runs 16 residues. The CDR3 is CSAQDRDVKLNTEAFF. CDR3 bases: TGCAGTGCGCAAGACAGGGACGTTAAACTGAACACTGAAGCTTTCTTT.

The chain uses TRBV20-1 and TRBJ2-7; D unresolved. The germline gives CDR1 DFQATT, CDR2 SNEGSKA (reference sequence). V dropped 1 base and J dropped 0 bases, with 10 bases sitting between them. There are 14 residues in the CDR3. The CDR3 coding sequence is TGCAGTGCTAGAGGTCGTAGTAGCTCCTACGAGCAGTACTTC. It specifies CSARGRSSSYEQYF.

This clonotype was found many times. The V gene is TRBV7-6, the J gene TRBJ2-1; no clear D gene. CDR1 SGHVS and CDR2 FNYEAQ come from the germline V gene. V dropped 4 bases and J dropped 0 bases, with 19 bases sitting between them. The length of the CDR3 is 18 residues. DNA for the CDR3: TGTGCCAGCAGCTCCCCACCGGAGACCCCCCGCTCCTACAATGAGCAGTTCTTC. Translation gives CASSSPPETPRSYNEQFF.

The chain couples TRBV7-3 to TRBJ2-1; 7 bases fit TRBD2. Germline loops: CDR1 SGHTA, CDR2 FQGTGA. V dropped 2 bases and J dropped 6; count of bases not matched to a gene: 4. This CDR3 region has 14 residues. DNA for the CDR3: TGTGCCAGCAGCTTAGCGGGAGATCGCAATGAGCAGTTCTTC. Protein sequence: CASSLAGDRNEQFF. Full variable domain (missing parts from reference TRBV7-3 and TRBJ2-1): GAGVSQTPSNKVTEKGKYVELRCDPISGHTALYWYRQSLGQGPEFLIYFQGTGAADDSGLPNDRFFAVRPEGSVSTLKIQRTERGDSAVYLCASSLAGDRNEQFFGPGTRLTVL.

The chain has TRBV6-1 and TRBJ2-7; tentatively, D is TRBD1 (6 bases). Germline V gives CDR1 MNHNS, CDR2 SASEGT. The CDR3 totals 14 residues. Trimming took off 5 bases at V and 0 bases at J, with 11 bases between the two ends. CDR3 bases: TGTGCCAGCAGTCGTTCGACAGGCTCCTACGAGCAGTACTTC. The encoded protein is CASSRSTGSYEQYF.

V is TRBV7-8 and J is TRBJ1-3; the D gene is possibly TRBD1 (6 bases). This CDR3 is built from 15 residues. Germline values: CDR1 SGHVS, CDR2 FQNEAQ. V was shortened by 5 bases and J by 7 bases, with 18 bases between the two germline ends. The CDR3 reads CASSAMGGSGNTIYF. The CDR3 DNA is TGTGCCAGCAGCGCCATGGGGGGCTCCGGGAACACCATATATTTT.

This clonotype was picked up many times. V is TRBV5-1 and J is TRBJ2-3, with 7 positions matching TRBD2. CDR1 is SGHRS and CDR2 is YFSETQ in the germline V gene. The CDR3 length is 16 residues. V was pared by 4 bases and J by 6 bases, with 14 bases of the junction left unmatched. The CDR3 DNA follows: TGCGCCAGCAGCACGACTAGCCGGGCTCCCTCGGATACGCAGTATTTT. This gives the protein CASSTTSRAPSDTQYF. Filled out from reference TRBV5-1 and TRBJ2-3, the complete variable domain reads KAGVTQTPRYLIKTRGQQVTLSCSPISGHRSVSWYQQTPGQGLQFLFEYFSETQRNKGNFPGRFSGRQFSNSRSEMNVSTLELGDSALYLCASSTTSRAPSDTQYFGPGTRLTVL.

This clonotype was recorded at least ten times. The chain joins TRBV28 to TRBJ2-1; TRBD2 matches at 7 bases. J lost 6 bases, V lost 5 bases, and 4 bases had no gene match. Germline CDR1 MDHEN, CDR2 SYDVKM. The CDR3 consists of 13 residues. The CDR3 DNA sequence: TGTGCCAGCAGTCGGACTAGTTCCAATGAGCAGTTCTTC. Amino acids: CASSRTSSNEQFF.

This clonotype was counted ten times or more. The V and J genes are TRBV11-2 and TRBJ2-1; the D gene could be TRBD1 or TRBD2 (6 bases each). V lost 4 bases to trimming and J lost 2 bases, with 12 bases between them. Germline V gene lookup returns CDR1 SGHAT and CDR2 FQNNGV. CDR3 size: 15 residues. For the CDR3, the DNA is TGTGCCAGCAGCTCCCCGGGGGCTCCCTACAATGAGCAGTTCTTC. It translates to CASSSPGAPYNEQFF. Full variable domain (rest looked up from reference TRBV11-2 and TRBJ2-1): EAGVAQSPRYKIIEKRQSVAFWCNPISGHATLYWYQQILGQGPKLLIQFQNNGVVDDSQLPKDRFSAERLKGVDSTLKIQPAKLEDSAVYLCASSSPGAPYNEQFFGPGTRLTVL.

In this sample, this clonotype turned up many times. This rearrangement joins TRBV28 to TRBJ2-7, with 8 bases lining up with TRBD2. This CDR3 has 14 residues. Germline V gene sequence: CDR1 MDHEN, CDR2 SYDVKM. The trim removed 6 bases at V and 1 base at J, leaving 5 bases unmatched. The CDR3: CASRSSGGSYEQYF. The CDR3 DNA reads TGTGCCAGCAGGTCCAGCGGGGGATCCTACGAGCAGTACTTC.

About this clonotype: This may be a read error: a much more frequent sequence differs by one nucleotide. The J gene is TRBJ1-4, the V gene TRBV4-1; D may be TRBD1 (5 bases). The V gene's germline CDR1 is MGHRA and CDR2 YSYEKL. CDR3 size: 14 residues. V shed 0 bases and J shed 12 bases, with 14 bases lying between them. The CDR3 here is CASSQDLSGEELFF. Here the CDR3 DNA reads TGCGCCAGCAGCCAAGATCTTTCGGGGGAAGAACTGTTTTTT.

This clonotype was seen many times. This chain joins TRBV5-1 and TRBJ1-1; weak D call: TRBD1 (5 bases). The germline V gene encodes CDR1 SGHRS and CDR2 YFSETQ. The V gene lost 4 bases and the J gene lost 0 bases, with 13 bases spanning the gap. The CDR3 has 15 residues. The CDR3 coding sequence is TGCGCCAGCAGCCCCTGGGACGCGATGAACACTGAAGCTTTCTTT. Amino acids: CASSPWDAMNTEAFF.

This clonotype appeared many times. The chain is built from TRBV9 and TRBJ2-5, with unresolved D. The CDR3 is 13 residues long. Germline lookup yields CDR1 SGDLS and CDR2 YYNGEE. Trimming stripped 3 bases from V and 4 bases from J, with 10 bases between. The CDR3: CASSGQPGETQYF. The DNA for the CDR3 is TGTGCCAGCAGCGGCCAACCCGGAGAGACCCAGTACTTC.

At least ten counts were recorded for this clonotype. V is TRBV28 and J is TRBJ1-2, with TRBD1 as a possible D gene (5 bases). Germline assignment: CDR1 MDHEN and CDR2 SYDVKM. The CDR3 extends over 17 amino acids. V was cut by 10 bases and J by 0 bases, with 24 bases left in between. The CDR3 nucleotides are TGTGCCACCACTCGGGCGGGACGCAGGTCCCCTAACTATGGCTACACCTTC. Translation: CATTRAGRRSPNYGYTF.

This clonotype turned up a few times. The CDR3 sequence is CASRLRGTGANVLTF. The CDR3 nucleotides are TGTGCCAGCAGACTCCGGGGAACTGGGGCCAACGTCCTGACTTTC. J is TRBJ2-6 and V is TRBV12-3 or TRBV12-4, with D maybe TRBD2 (5 bases). This CDR3 comprises 15 residues. Trimming took 6 bases from V and 2 from J, leaving 11 bases between them.

This clonotype was counted ten times or more. V is TRBV3-1 and J is TRBJ1-3; D is unclear. The CDR3 consists of 16 residues. V lost 1 base and J 0 bases, leaving 10 bases between the germline ends. CDR1 and CDR2 (germline): LGHDT, YNNKEL (reference sequence). CDR3 residues: CASSQGLSSSGNTIYF. Here the CDR3 DNA reads TGTGCCAGCAGCCAAGGGTTATCGAGCTCTGGAAACACCATATATTTT.

This clonotype has ten or more counts. The V and J genes are TRBV18 and TRBJ1-5; D gene ambiguous. CDR1 and CDR2 (germline): KGHSH, LQKENI. CDR3 size: 14 residues. V lost 3 bases, J lost 9 bases, and 15 bases lay in between. CDR3 sequence (DNA): TGTGCCAGCTCACCCAGTGAGTCGAGTCGGCCCCAGCATTTT. Translating it yields CASSPSESSRPQHF.

The sample holds many counts of this clonotype. The chain links TRBV12-3 or TRBV12-4 to TRBJ2-5, with 12 bases matching TRBD1. The CDR3 totals 16 residues. The V segment lost 3 bases and the J segment 4 bases; nucleotides outside the gene matches: 6. CDR3 bases: TGTGCCAGCAGTTTTGGGACAGGGGGCGCCGGAGAGACCCAGTACTTC. It translates to CASSFGTGGAGETQYF.

This sequence joins TRBV6-5 and TRBJ2-1; 8 nucleotides align to TRBD2. V trimming: 3 bases; J trimming: 6 bases; junction bases outside the gene matches: 7. Germline-derived CDR1 and CDR2 are MNHEY and SVGAGI. This CDR3 region has 15 residues. CDR3 DNA sequence: TGTGCCAGCAGTTATGTCTCAGCGGGAGCCAATGAGCAGTTCTTC. Amino acid sequence: CASSYVSAGANEQFF.

This clonotype was found a few times. This chain links TRBV20-1 with TRBJ2-1; 10 nucleotides line up with TRBD2. After removal of 3 bases from V and 7 bases from J, the junction contained 6 bases not matched to a gene. Germline V gene lookup returns CDR1 DFQATT and CDR2 SNEGSKA (reference sequence). This CDR3 region has 14 residues. CDR3 protein: CSASVGTSVNEQFF. The CDR3 DNA sequence: TGCAGTGCTAGTGTTGGGACTAGCGTTAATGAGCAGTTCTTC.

The chain has TRBV6-4 and TRBJ2-1, with 10 positions matching TRBD2. Per the germline V gene, CDR1 is MRHNA and CDR2 is SNTAGT. J lost 8 bases, V lost 2 bases, and 3 bases had no gene match. The CDR3 contains 14 residues. DNA of the CDR3: TGTGCCAGCAGTGACGAAGCGGGGGGGCATGAGCAGTTCTTC. Protein: CASSDEAGGHEQFF.

The chain couples TRBV19 to TRBJ2-7; the D gene is possibly TRBD2 (6 bases). CDR3 length equals 13 residues. Germline CDR1 LNHDA, CDR2 SQIVND (reference sequence). Between the trimmed V and J ends, which lost 2 bases and 5 bases, there was a span of 10 bases. CDR3 amino acids: CASSIFAGNEQYF. Written as DNA, the CDR3 is TGTGCCAGTAGTATATTTGCGGGGAACGAGCAGTACTTC.

This clonotype was found many times. The chain couples TRBV12-3 or TRBV12-4 to TRBJ1-3; 8 bases align to TRBD1. The CDR3 covers 15 residues. Trimming took 3 bases from V and 4 from J; bases not matched to a gene: 5. The CDR3 sequence is CASSFTGGSGNTIYF. DNA of the CDR3: TGTGCCAGCAGTTTTACAGGGGGATCAGGAAACACCATATATTTT.

Within the sample, this clonotype is medium-sized (0.01 to 0.1%). The chain combines TRBV28 with TRBJ2-1; possibly TRBD2 for D (5 bases). The CDR3 sequence is 18 residues long. Germline assignment: CDR1 MDHEN and CDR2 SYDVKM. Trimming stripped 3 bases from V and 4 bases from J, with 22 bases between. The CDR3 DNA is TGTGCCAGCAGTTTTTACGGCCCGACTGTGAGGGCATACAATGAGCAGTTCTTC. Translated: CASSFYGPTVRAYNEQFF.

This clonotype was detected a few times. J is TRBJ1-5 and V is TRBV19, with D unclear. V lost 6 bases, J lost 4 bases, and 10 bases lay in between. This CDR3 has 13 residues. CDR1 is LNHDA, CDR2 SQIVND, per germline (reference sequence). The CDR3, as DNA: TGTGCCAGTAGAGTGCAGACTAATCAGCCCCAGCATTTT. It is translated as CASRVQTNQPQHF.

This clonotype was counted many times. The chain combines TRBV11-3 with TRBJ2-7, with a possible D match to TRBD2 (6 bases). There are 13 residues in the CDR3. CDR1 is SGHNT, CDR2 YENEEA, per germline. V lost 6 bases, J lost 6 bases, and 15 bases lay in between. The CDR3 loop is CASSSGLYSEQYF. DNA for the CDR3: TGTGCCAGCAGTTCGGGACTCTATTCCGAGCAGTACTTC.

In this sample, this clonotype turned up many times. The rearrangement uses TRBV20-1 and TRBJ2-1; perhaps TRBD2 as D (5 bases). Trimming pared 0 bases from V and 2 bases from J, leaving 11 bases between. Germline values: CDR1 DFQATT, CDR2 SNEGSKA (reference sequence). This CDR3 is built from 15 residues. CDR3 sequence (DNA): TGCAGTGCTAGAGATACGGAGGCAACCTACAATGAGCAGTTCTTC. Amino acids: CSARDTEATYNEQFF.

This clonotype was recorded at least ten times. The chain couples TRBV5-1 to TRBJ2-1; 9 bases agree with TRBD1. Germline lookup yields CDR1 SGHRS and CDR2 YFSETQ. The ends lost 5 bases at V and 7 bases at J; junction bases unmatched: 10. The CDR3 loop spans 15 amino acids. The CDR3 loop is CASRSGDRGRNEQFF. CDR3 in DNA: TGCGCCAGCAGAAGTGGTGACAGGGGGAGGAATGAGCAGTTCTTC.